The rows below give T cell receptor beta chains drawn from one sample of a study of blood T cell repertoires in COVID-19. TCRdb's copy holds only in-frame clones and misses some; the assay was immunoSEQ multiplex PCR. The sample holds approximately 320,000 clones, around 90% seen once. Input material: PBMCs or T cells enriched from blood (not recorded which). These receptors came from a young woman who had recovered from COVID-19. Both conserved end residues are part of each CDR3. D genes are given only for firm matches. Rows give clone size only sometimes, using once, few, many, or a class for an expanded clone.

>TRBD1|TRBJ1-5|NA|TRBV7-9
TGTGCCAGCAGCCCAGGGGGACAGGGCAATCAGCCCCAGCATTTT
CASSPGGQGNQPQHF
>TRBD1|TRBJ1-2|few|TRBV19
TGTGCCAGTAGTATGGTCGTCTTCCGGGACAGGGGGCATAGAGGCTACACCTTC
CASSMVVFRDRGHRGYTF
>TRBD1|TRBJ1-4|NA|TRBV19
TGTGCCAGTACCAGAGACAGGGATCACGAAAAACTGTTTTTT
CASTRDRDHEKLFF
>TRBD2|TRBJ2-1|NA|TRBV5-1
TGCGCCAGCAGCTTGGCCGGCGGGGGCGCCTTCGGACTAGCGGGCAACAATGAGCAGTTCTTC
CASSLAGGGAFGLAGNNEQFF
>NA|TRBJ1-1|many|TRBV27
TGTGCCAGCGGCATGTTAAACAGGGAAGCTTTCTTT
CASGMLNREAFF
>TRBD1|TRBJ2-7|NA|TRBV5-4
TGTGCCAGCAGCCATCCCGACAGGGTAGGCGAGCAGTACTTC
CASSHPDRVGEQYF
>NA|TRBJ2-7|NA|TRBV12-3/TRBV12-4
TGTGCCAGCAGTTCCACAGGGCCCGAGCAGTACTTC
CASSSTGPEQYF
>NA|TRBJ1-2|NA|TRBV7-2
TGTGCCAGCAGCCCTTTAACAGGACGCCCTAACTATGGCTACACCTTC
CASSPLTGRPNYGYTF
>NA|TRBJ1-1|NA|TRBV5-4
TGTGCCAGCAGCTTGGTTGGGCGGAACACTGAAGCTTTCTTT
CASSLVGRNTEAFF
>TRBD1|TRBJ2-7|NA|TRBV6-2/TRBV6-3
TGTGCCAGCAGTTCCCCGACAGGGGCACACTACGAGCAGTACTTC
CASSSPTGAHYEQYF
>TRBD1|TRBJ1-1|few|TRBV28
TGTGCCAGCAGTCTTCTCGGACAGGTAGGAATGAACACTGAAGCTTTCTTT
CASSLLGQVGMNTEAFF
>NA|TRBJ2-7|NA|TRBV6-2/TRBV6-3
TGTGCCAGCAGTTCAGGGATCCCCTACGAGCAGTACTTC
CASSSGIPYEQYF
>TRBD2|TRBJ2-3|NA|TRBV27
TGTGCCAGCAGTTTCCTAGCGGGGGCCCGTGCTAGCACAGATACGCAGTATTTT
CASSFLAGARASTDTQYF
>NA|TRBJ1-1|NA|TRBV6-2/TRBV6-3
TGTGCCAGCAGTCGAAGACAGATGAACACTGAAGCTTTCTTT
CASSRRQMNTEAFF
>TRBD2|TRBJ2-1|once|TRBV14
TGTGCCAGCAGCCATAGCGGGGGGTACAATGAGCAGTTCTTC
CASSHSGGYNEQFF
>TRBD1|TRBJ2-5|NA|TRBV28
TGTGCCAGCAGTCTAGACAGGGGGCGATTTGAGACCCAGTACTTC
CASSLDRGRFETQYF
>NA|TRBJ1-3|NA|TRBV4-2
TGTGCCAGCAGCCAAATTGTAGGTCGGCAGGGTAAGAACTCTGGAAACACCATATATTTT
CASSQIVGRQGKNSGNTIYF
>NA|TRBJ1-3|NA|TRBV3-1/TRBV3-2
TGTGCCAGCAGCTTACAGGGCCCCCTCTCTGGAAACACCATATATTTT
CASSLQGPLSGNTIYF
>NA|TRBJ1-1|NA|TRBV27
TGTGCCAGCGGATGGAAGCGTAACACTGAAGCTTTCTTT
CASGWKRNTEAFF
>NA|TRBJ2-2|NA|TRBV2
TGTGCCAGCAGTGTTACGGGGAGGGGGGAGCTGTTTTTT
CASSVTGRGELFF
>TRBD1|TRBJ1-1|NA|TRBV9
TGTGCCAGCAGCGAACAGGGGTACAGCACTGAAGCTTTCTTT
CASSEQGYSTEAFF
>NA|TRBJ2-5|NA|TRBV7-2
TGTGCCAGCAGCTTATATAACAGCCAAGAGACCCAGTACTTC
CASSLYNSQETQYF
>NA|TRBJ1-2|NA|TRBV7-9
TGTGCCAGCAGTGAGGGGACTCTAGCTAACTATGGCTACACCTTC
CASSEGTLANYGYTF
>TRBD2|TRBJ2-3|NA|TRBV4-2
TGTGCCAGCAGCCACATAGCGGGAGGGCCCCTAGATACGCAGTATTTT
CASSHIAGGPLDTQYF
>TRBD1|TRBJ2-7|NA|TRBV9
TGTGCCAGCAGCGGGGAGCAGGGGGCAGAGGGCCTCGAGCAGTACTTC
CASSGEQGAEGLEQYF
>NA|TRBJ2-2|NA|TRBV4-3
TGCGCCAGCAGCCAAGACCCGGACTCGAACACCGGGGAGCTGTTTTTT
CASSQDPDSNTGELFF
>TRBD2|TRBJ2-1|NA|TRBV5-1
TGCGCCAGCAGCGTCTCTAGCGGGAGTTACAATGAGCAGTTCTTC
CASSVSSGSYNEQFF
>TRBD1|TRBJ1-2|NA|TRBV11-2
TGTGCCAGCAGCTTAGTAGTCGGGACAGGGATATCGGGCTATGGCTACACCTTC
CASSLVVGTGISGYGYTF
>NA|TRBJ2-7|NA|TRBV7-9
TGTGCCAGCAGCTTAGTCGGTAGAGCCTACGAGCAGTACTTC
CASSLVGRAYEQYF